The 29 T cell receptor beta chains presented below share a single source sample, sequenced in a study of T cell clonotyping in hematopoietic cell transplantation (dated by TCRdb to about 2021). The sample's time point label, decoded: recipient sample about 28 days before transplant, after cytoreduction. The library was generated by the immunoSEQ multiplex PCR assay. The table comes from immuneACCESS by way of TCRdb, which keeps in-frame sequences with V and J called. Part of the clones is missing from these tables; in studies checked, under half for an unresolved V gene and the rest for unknown reasons. For this sample the table gives some 76,000 clones, of which almost 97% were detected only once. The ten top clones hold under 2% of the sample. The source material was peripheral blood mononuclear cells, sampled before stem cell transplant. The receptors come from a woman aged 50 to 65 with acute myeloid leukemia. Some clones in this sample may be carry-over from other donors' samples.

This chain connects TRBV19 to TRBJ2-5, with 10 bases aligning to TRBD2. With V trimmed by 5 bases and J by 5 bases, 8 bases remained unmatched. There are 15 residues in the CDR3. The germline V gene encodes CDR1 LNHDA and CDR2 SQIVND (reference sequence). The CDR3 nucleotides read TGTGCCAGTAGTGGGCTAGCGGGAGTGGGGGAGACCCAGTACTTC. This gives the protein CASSGLAGVGETQYF.

The CDR3: CASSEGQLQETQYF. The CDR3 nucleotides read TGCGCCAGCAGCGAGGGACAGCTCCAAGAGACCCAGTACTTC. The J gene is TRBJ2-5, the V gene TRBV5-1, with 7 nucleotides matching TRBD1. The germline V gene has CDR1 SGHRS and CDR2 YFSETQ. The trim removed 4 bases at V and 1 base at J, leaving 4 bases unmatched. This CDR3 has 14 residues.

V and J are TRBV10-3 and TRBJ2-7; D may be TRBD1 (5 bases). Between the trimmed V and J ends, which lost 6 bases and 6 bases, there was a span of 15 bases. Germline lookup yields CDR1 ENHRY and CDR2 SYGVKD. The CDR3 sequence is 13 residues long. CDR3 region: CAISEDIPGEQYF. For the CDR3, the DNA is TGTGCCATCAGCGAGGACATCCCGGGCGAGCAGTACTTC.

This clone was seen more than once but under ten times. Germline is not matched at one junction end, which may reflect a read error. The rearrangement joins TRBV30 to TRBJ1-2; D call uncertain. The germline V gene has CDR1 GTSNPN and CDR2 SVGIG (reference sequence). The CDR3 totals 8 residues. The CDR3 DNA reads as TGCACAGCTTATGGCTACACCTTC. Encoded protein: CTAYGYTF.

The genes are TRBV4-1 and TRBJ2-7; 9 nucleotides match TRBD2. The V gene's germline CDR1 is MGHRA and CDR2 YSYEKL. The ends lost 3 bases at V and 0 bases at J; junction bases unmatched: 3. The CDR3 is made up of 15 amino acids. CDR3 protein: CASSQLAGTSYEQYF. CDR3 coding DNA: TGCGCCAGCAGCCAGCTAGCGGGAACCTCCTACGAGCAGTACTTC.

The chain joins TRBV11-2 to TRBJ2-6; possibly TRBD2 for D (5 bases). CDR3 length equals 15 residues. Trimming took off 5 bases at V and 2 bases at J, with 10 bases between the two ends. CDR1 SGHAT and CDR2 FQNNGV come from the germline V gene. The CDR3 sequence is CASSRTRTGANVLTF. The CDR3 DNA reads as TGTGCCAGCAGCAGGACTCGTACTGGGGCCAACGTCCTGACTTTC.

The chain carries TRBV4-1 and TRBJ2-1; maybe TRBD2 (6 bases). CDR3 length: 14 amino acids. Looked up from germline, CDR1 is MGHRA and CDR2 is YSYEKL. Trimming shortened V by 0 bases and J by 10 bases, and 13 bases separated the two germline ends. CDR3 region: CASSQDPGEREQFF. The CDR3 region has the DNA TGCGCCAGCAGCCAAGATCCGGGGGAGAGGGAGCAGTTCTTC.

The V gene is TRBV25-1, the J gene TRBJ2-1, with 15 bases that match TRBD2. The CDR3 has 13 residues. Per the germline V gene, CDR1 is MGHDK and CDR2 is SYGVNS. With 8 bases clipped from V and 9 bases from J, the junction kept 2 bases outside the gene matches. Here the CDR3 reads CASGTSGRLEQFF. In DNA form, the CDR3 reads TGTGCCAGCGGGACTAGCGGGAGGCTTGAGCAGTTCTTC.

This clone has only a few counts. J is TRBJ2-2 and V is TRBV27; D is perhaps TRBD1 (6 bases). The V gene's germline CDR1 is MNHEY and CDR2 SMNVEV (reference sequence). V lost 8 bases and J lost 5, with 12 bases in between. CDR3 size: 13 residues. CDR3 loop: CASRFQGTGELFF. The DNA for the CDR3 is TGTGCCAGCCGGTTTCAGGGGACCGGGGAGCTGTTTTTT.

This sequence joins TRBV27 and TRBJ2-1; D ambiguous. Trimming stripped 5 bases from V and 4 bases from J, with 15 bases between. Germline V gives CDR1 MNHEY, CDR2 SMNVEV (reference sequence). The CDR3 sequence is 15 residues long. CDR3 bases: TGTGCCAGCAGTCCAGGAAGGGCAGATTACAATGAGCAGTTCTTC. Amino acids: CASSPGRADYNEQFF.

This chain joins TRBV11-2 and TRBJ2-5; 7 bases line up with TRBD1. CDR3 length: 16 amino acids. Germline CDR1 reads SGHAT; CDR2 reads FQNNGV. V shed 4 bases and J 2 bases; nucleotides not matched to a gene: 10. Here the CDR3 DNA reads TGTGCCAGCAGCTCACACAGGGGCAGGGTGCAAGAGACCCAGTACTTC. Its protein is CASSSHRGRVQETQYF.

The chain combines TRBV10-3 with TRBJ1-2; D ambiguous. The germline V and J ends were trimmed by 0 bases and 2 bases, with 10 bases remaining between them. The CDR3 runs to 15 residues. Germline CDR1 reads ENHRY; CDR2 reads SYGVKD. This chain's CDR3 is CAISESVDLNYGYTF. Here the CDR3 DNA reads TGTGCCATCAGTGAGTCGGTGGACCTAAACTATGGCTACACCTTC.

The rearrangement links TRBV5-1 to TRBJ1-6; 9 positions agree with TRBD1. CDR3 length: 15 residues. V shed 4 bases and J 5 bases; nucleotides not matched to a gene: 4. Germline V gene sequence: CDR1 SGHRS, CDR2 YFSETQ. Here the CDR3 DNA reads TGCGCCAGCAGCAAGAGGGACAGGGATAATTCACCCCTCCACTTT. This gives the protein CASSKRDRDNSPLHF.

The V and J genes are TRBV29-1 and TRBJ2-1; 7 bases line up with TRBD1. The V segment lost 3 bases and the J segment 1 base; nucleotides outside the gene matches: 6. There are 15 residues in the CDR3. CDR1 and CDR2 from the germline V gene are SQVTM and ANQGSEA. In DNA, the CDR3 is TGCAGCGTTGACTTAGGGACAGAGTCCTACAATGAGCAGTTCTTC. Its protein product is CSVDLGTESYNEQFF.

The V call is TRBV7-6, the J call TRBJ1-2; D may be TRBD1 (6 bases). CDR1 SGHVS and CDR2 FNYEAQ come from the germline V gene. The CDR3 totals 15 residues. The V end lost 5 bases, the J end lost 4 bases, and 17 bases lay between the germline ends. CDR3: CASSPPGGASYGYTF. The CDR3 bases are TGTGCCAGCAGCCCGCCGGGGGGGGCGAGCTATGGCTACACCTTC.

This clone occurred once. The V and J genes are TRBV5-1 and TRBJ1-1; D is unclear. Germline V CDR1 and CDR2: SGHRS, YFSETQ. Trimming shortened V by 6 bases and J by 5 bases, and 17 bases separated the two germline ends. The CDR3 has 14 residues. Here the CDR3 DNA reads TGCGCCAGCACTCGTCCCGGGCGGAAGACTGAAGCTTTCTTT. Its protein is CASTRPGRKTEAFF.

This clone was counted a single time. The gene calls are TRBV30 and TRBJ1-2, with D perhaps TRBD1 (5 bases). V was shortened by 2 bases and J by 4 bases, with 11 bases between the two germline ends. The germline V gene has CDR1 GTSNPN and CDR2 SVGIG (reference sequence). This CDR3 is 13 amino acids long. CDR3 loop: CAWSSGTPYGYTF. The CDR3 coding sequence is TGTGCCTGGAGTTCTGGGACCCCCTATGGCTACACCTTC.

The V and J genes are TRBV2 and TRBJ1-2, with 7 bases identical to TRBD1. This CDR3 region has 14 residues. The J segment lost 2 bases and the V segment lost 2 bases, leaving 2 bases of the junction unmatched. Germline V gene sequence: CDR1 SNHLY, CDR2 FYNNEI. The CDR3 protein is CASSEPGGNYGYTF. DNA for the CDR3: TGTGCCAGCAGTGAACCAGGGGGGAACTATGGCTACACCTTC.

In its sample, this clone was seen once. The chain has TRBV29-1 and TRBJ2-7; 8 bases fit TRBD1. J lost 3 bases, V lost 5 bases, and 3 bases had no gene match. This CDR3 comprises 12 residues. The germline gives CDR1 SQVTM, CDR2 ANQGSEA. CDR3: CSVLGQGYEQYF. The CDR3 DNA follows: TGCAGCGTTTTAGGACAGGGCTACGAGCAGTACTTC.

The chain uses TRBV4-1 and TRBJ1-2, with TRBD1 matching 7 bases. This CDR3 spans 13 amino acids. Unmatched junction bases numbered 0, after V lost 1 base and J lost 4 bases. Germline loops: CDR1 MGHRA, CDR2 YSYEKL. This CDR3 is CASSQGTGYGYTF. CDR3 DNA: TGCGCCAGCAGCCAAGGGACAGGCTATGGCTACACCTTC.

This chain joins TRBV30 and TRBJ1-2; no reliable D call. V lost 2 bases, J lost 8 bases, and 15 bases lay in between. Per germline, CDR1 GTSNPN and CDR2 SVGIG (reference sequence). This CDR3 has 13 amino acids. The CDR3 here is CAWSFDGRDGYTF. In nucleotides, the CDR3 is TGTGCCTGGAGTTTTGATGGGAGAGACGGCTACACCTTC.

The chain couples TRBV19 to TRBJ1-1, with 10 nucleotides matching TRBD1. In germline, CDR1 is LNHDA, CDR2 SQIVND (reference sequence). The CDR3 length is 15 residues. J gave up 3 bases and V 8 bases, and 9 bases lay outside the gene matches. CDR3 loop: CASREFGTGDTEAFF. The CDR3 DNA sequence: TGTGCCAGTCGGGAGTTCGGGACAGGGGACACTGAAGCTTTCTTT. Variable domain in full (rest from reference TRBV19 and TRBJ1-1): DGGITQSPKYLFRKEGQNVTLSCEQNLNHDAMYWYRQDPGQGLRLIYYSQIVNDFQKGDIAEGYSVSREKKESFPLTVTSAQKNPTAFYLCASREFGTGDTEAFFGQGTRLTVV.

The CDR3 DNA is TGTGCCAGCAGTTTGACAGGGACCGGTGAAGCTTTCTTT. Residues: CASSLTGTGEAFF. The rearrangement links TRBV28 to TRBJ1-1; 7 bases are a match to TRBD1. This CDR3 spans 13 amino acids. V was clipped by 3 bases and J by 7 bases; unmatched bases: 5. Germline values: CDR1 MDHEN, CDR2 SYDVKM.

V is TRBV6-1 and J is TRBJ1-1, with D possibly being TRBD1 (5 bases). Germline V gene lookup returns CDR1 MNHNS and CDR2 SASEGT. The CDR3 runs to 12 residues. CDR3 sequence reads: CTVTISMGRAFF. CDR3 nucleotide sequence: TGTACAGTAACCATTTCCATGGGACGAGCTTTCTTT.

J is TRBJ2-7 and V is TRBV19; no clear D. The length of the CDR3 is 13 residues. Deletions cut 3 bases from V and 3 bases from J, with 9 bases between. Germline V gene sequence: CDR1 LNHDA, CDR2 SQIVND (reference sequence). The CDR3 here is CASSIGAGYEQYF. In DNA form, the CDR3 reads TGTGCCAGTAGTATTGGAGCCGGCTACGAGCAGTACTTC.

J is TRBJ2-7 and V is TRBV28; D uncertain. CDR1 MDHEN and CDR2 SYDVKM come from the germline V gene. This CDR3 spans 13 amino acids. Trimming stripped 6 bases from V and 1 base from J, with 10 bases between. The DNA for the CDR3 is TGTGCCAGCAGCCTGACACCGTCCTACGAGCAGTACTTC. Its protein is CASSLTPSYEQYF.

The chain is built from TRBV2 and TRBJ2-7; 7 bases map to TRBD2. CDR1 is SNHLY and CDR2 is FYNNEI in the germline V gene. J was trimmed by 1 base and V by 8 bases; bases with no gene match: 5. There are 13 residues in the CDR3. The CDR3 protein is CASSGLESYEQYF. Written as DNA, the CDR3 is TGTGCCAGCTCCGGACTAGAGTCCTACGAGCAGTACTTC. The full variable domain, completed using reference TRBV2 and TRBJ2-7, is EPEVTQTPSHQVTQMGQEVILRCVPISNHLYFYWYRQILGQKVEFLVSFYNNEISEKSEIFDDQFSVERPDGSNFTLKIRSTKLEDSAMYFCASSGLESYEQYFGPGTRLTVT.

The rearrangement joins TRBV19 to TRBJ2-5, with D possibly TRBD2 on 6 matching bases. Germline V gene data show CDR1 as LNHDA and CDR2 as SQIVND (reference sequence). This CDR3 contains 15 residues. Trimming cost V 3 bases and J 4 bases, with 15 bases left between them. The CDR3 DNA follows: TGTGCCAGTAGTATCGCGACTAGGGGATCAGAGACCCAGTACTTC. The encoded protein is CASSIATRGSETQYF.

V gene TRBV30 combines with J gene TRBJ1-2, with 7 bases that match TRBD1. V was pared by 5 bases and J by 3 bases, with 12 bases of the junction left unmatched. This CDR3 has 15 amino acids. CDR1 is GTSNPN, CDR2 SVGIG, per germline (reference sequence). This chain's CDR3 is CAWAPTTGRYYGYTF. CDR3 coding DNA: TGTGCCTGGGCCCCAACGACAGGGAGATACTATGGCTACACCTTC.